This note documents a single TCR beta chain sequence. These data come from a study of blood T cell repertoires in COVID-19. About the research overall: Donors in the United States, Italy and Spain gave samples during acute or convalescent COVID-19. The cDNA or gDNA used as material had been derived from T cells, B-cell-depleted T cells, or PBMCs.

This CDR3 is 19 amino acids long. The V segment lost 4 bases and the J segment 1 base; nucleotides outside the gene matches: 6. Germline CDR1 reads SEHNR; CDR2 reads FQNEAQ (reference sequence). The protocol was immunoSEQ multiplex PCR, while the TCRdb copy is restricted to in-frame clones and leaves out a portion. The sample yields roughly 200,000 clones, more than 75% seen once. The source is a man aged 35 to 55 with active or convalescent COVID-19. The chain carries TRBV7-9 and TRBJ2-6; TRBD2 matches at 14 bases. Sequencing input: peripheral blood. As DNA, the CDR3 is TGTGCCAGCAGCTCGCGGACTAGCGGGGGGACTTCTGGGGCCAACGTCCTGACTTTC. Its protein is CASSSRTSGGTSGANVLTF.